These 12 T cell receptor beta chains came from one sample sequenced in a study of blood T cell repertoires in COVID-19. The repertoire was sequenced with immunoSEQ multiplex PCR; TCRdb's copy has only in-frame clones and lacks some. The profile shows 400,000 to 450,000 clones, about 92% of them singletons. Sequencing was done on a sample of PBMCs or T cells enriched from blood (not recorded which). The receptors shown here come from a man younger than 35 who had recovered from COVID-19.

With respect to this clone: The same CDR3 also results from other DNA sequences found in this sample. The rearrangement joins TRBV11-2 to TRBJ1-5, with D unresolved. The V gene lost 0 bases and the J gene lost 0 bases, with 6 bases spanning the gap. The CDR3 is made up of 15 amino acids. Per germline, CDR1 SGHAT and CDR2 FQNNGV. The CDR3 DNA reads TGTGCCAGCAGCTTAGAGGCAGGTAGCAATCAGCCCCAGCATTTT. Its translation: CASSLEAGSNQPQHF.

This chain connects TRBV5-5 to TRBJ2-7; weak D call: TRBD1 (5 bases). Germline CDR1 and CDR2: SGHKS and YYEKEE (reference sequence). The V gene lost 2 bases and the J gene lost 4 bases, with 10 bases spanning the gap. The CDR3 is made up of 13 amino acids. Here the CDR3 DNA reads TGTGCCAGCAGCTTCAGGGCAGCTTACGAGCAGTACTTC. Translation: CASSFRAAYEQYF.

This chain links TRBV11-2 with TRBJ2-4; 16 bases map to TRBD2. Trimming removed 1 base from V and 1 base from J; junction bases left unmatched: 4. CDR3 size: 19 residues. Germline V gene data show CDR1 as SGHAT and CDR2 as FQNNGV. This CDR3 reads CASSLVLGLAGGAKNIQYF. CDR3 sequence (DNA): TGTGCCAGCAGCTTAGTTCTGGGACTAGCGGGAGGGGCCAAAAACATTCAGTACTTC.

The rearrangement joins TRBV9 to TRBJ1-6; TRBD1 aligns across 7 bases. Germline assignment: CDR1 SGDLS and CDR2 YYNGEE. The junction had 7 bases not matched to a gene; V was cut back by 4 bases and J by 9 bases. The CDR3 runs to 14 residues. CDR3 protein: CASSRQGVTSPLHF. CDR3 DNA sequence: TGTGCCAGCAGCCGACAGGGAGTAACTTCACCCCTCCACTTT.

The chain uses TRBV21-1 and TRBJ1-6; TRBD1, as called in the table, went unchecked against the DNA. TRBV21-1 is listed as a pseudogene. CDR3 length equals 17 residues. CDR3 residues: CASRETGFKSYNSPLHF. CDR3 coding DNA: TGTGCCAGCAGAGAGACAGGGTTTAAGTCCTATAATTCACCCCTCCACTTT.

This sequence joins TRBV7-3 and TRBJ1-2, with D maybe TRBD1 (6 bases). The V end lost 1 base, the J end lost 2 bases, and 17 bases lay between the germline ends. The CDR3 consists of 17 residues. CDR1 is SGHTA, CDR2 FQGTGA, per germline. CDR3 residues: CASSLKGRGLGNYGYTF. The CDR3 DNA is TGTGCCAGCAGCTTAAAGGGCAGGGGATTGGGGAACTATGGCTACACCTTC.

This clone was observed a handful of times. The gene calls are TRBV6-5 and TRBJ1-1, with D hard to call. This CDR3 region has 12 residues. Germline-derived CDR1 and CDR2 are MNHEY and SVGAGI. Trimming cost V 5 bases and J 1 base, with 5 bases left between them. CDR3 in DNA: TGTGCCAGCAGTCCCTCGAACACTGAAGCTTTCTTT. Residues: CASSPSNTEAFF.

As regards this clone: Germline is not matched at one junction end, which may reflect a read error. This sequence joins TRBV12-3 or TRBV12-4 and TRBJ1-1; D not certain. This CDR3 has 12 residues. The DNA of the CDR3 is TGTGCCAGCAGTTCCAGGAACCCTGAAGCTTTCTTT. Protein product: CASSSRNPEAFF.

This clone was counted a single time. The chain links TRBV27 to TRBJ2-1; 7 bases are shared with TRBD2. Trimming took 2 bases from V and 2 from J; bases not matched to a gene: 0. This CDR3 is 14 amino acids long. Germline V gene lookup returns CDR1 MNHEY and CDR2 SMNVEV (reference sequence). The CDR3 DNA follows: TGTGCCAGCAGTTTAGGGGGGGCCTACAATGAGCAGTTCTTC. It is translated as CASSLGGAYNEQFF.

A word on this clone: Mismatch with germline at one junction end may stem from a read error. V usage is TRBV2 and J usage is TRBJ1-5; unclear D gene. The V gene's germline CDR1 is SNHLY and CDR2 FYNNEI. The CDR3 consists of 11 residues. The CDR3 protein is CASSDRQSQHF. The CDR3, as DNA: TGTGCCAGCAGTGATCGTCAGTCCCAGCATTTT.

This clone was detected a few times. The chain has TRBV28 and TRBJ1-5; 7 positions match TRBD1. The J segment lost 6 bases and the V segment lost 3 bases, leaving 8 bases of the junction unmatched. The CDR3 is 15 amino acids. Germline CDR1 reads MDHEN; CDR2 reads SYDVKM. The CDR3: CASSLPGQRRQPQHF. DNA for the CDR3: TGTGCCAGCAGTTTGCCGGGACAGAGGCGTCAGCCCCAGCATTTT.

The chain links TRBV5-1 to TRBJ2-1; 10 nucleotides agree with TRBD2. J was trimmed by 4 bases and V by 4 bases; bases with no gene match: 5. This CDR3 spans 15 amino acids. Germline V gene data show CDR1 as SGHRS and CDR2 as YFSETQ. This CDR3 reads CASSISGGAYNEQFF. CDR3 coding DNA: TGCGCCAGCAGCATAAGCGGGGGGGCTTACAATGAGCAGTTCTTC.